This TCR beta chain stems from a study of cytomegalovirus exposure and HLA in healthy donors. The CDR3 covers 15 residues. Between the trimmed V and J ends, which lost 1 base and 4 bases, there was a span of 13 bases. From germline, CDR1 is MGHDK and CDR2 SYGVNS. PCR was performed using 60 Vbeta and 13 Jbeta primers. Profiled with immunoSEQ multiplex PCR; TCRdb holds only in-frame clones, not every one. The sample has about 140,000 clones; 82% are singletons. The sample holds a few counts of this clone. The rearrangement links TRBV25-1 to TRBJ1-1, with a tentative D call TRBD1 (6 bases). The sequenced material came from PBMCs. This receptor was taken from a man younger than 35 in good health and CMV-seropositive. The CDR3: CASSESTGSSTEAFF. The CDR3 DNA follows: TGTGCCAGCAGTGAATCAACAGGGTCGAGCACTGAAGCTTTCTTT.